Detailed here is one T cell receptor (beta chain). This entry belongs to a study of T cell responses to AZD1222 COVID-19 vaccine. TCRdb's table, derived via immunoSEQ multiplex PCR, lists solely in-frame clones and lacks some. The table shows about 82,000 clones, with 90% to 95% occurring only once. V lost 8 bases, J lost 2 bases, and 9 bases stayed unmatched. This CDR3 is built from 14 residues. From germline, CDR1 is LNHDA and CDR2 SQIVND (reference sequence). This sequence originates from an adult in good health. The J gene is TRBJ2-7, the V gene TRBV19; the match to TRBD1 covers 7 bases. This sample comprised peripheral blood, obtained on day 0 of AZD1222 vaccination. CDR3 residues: CASADRREAYEQYF. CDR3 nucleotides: TGTGCCAGTGCGGACAGGAGAGAGGCCTACGAGCAGTACTTC.